Sequencing of this TCR beta chain was carried out in a study of T-cell reconstitution after alpha-beta-depleted transplantation in children. The CDR3 is made up of 19 amino acids. V was trimmed by 2 bases and J by 0 bases, leaving 20 bases between them. This clonotype showed up many times. The target antigen is unknown. As it was prepared, the TCRbeta library received unique molecular identifiers. From the PCR reads, TCRdb called clonotypes with MiXCR, one entry per CDR3 protein. Of 780,000 or so distinct CDR3 sequences listed, roughly 16% are singletons. Study results and limitations: Surviving thymic progenitors and recipient T cells were the source of high TCRbeta diversity at day 60 in some patients. At the one-year point after transplant, T-cell counts and TCRbeta diversity were found to come mostly from T cells that had been newly produced.

The sequence came from a male patient younger than 18 who had a stem cell transplant for acute lymphoblastic leukemia, so the T cells may come from the graft donor. The starting material was PBMCs, mostly from graft donor cells, obtained 360 days after TCRalphabeta/CD19-depleted stem cell transplant. The V call is TRBV12-3 or TRBV12-4, the J call TRBJ2-1; either TRBD1 or TRBD2 may supply D (5 bases each). In DNA form, the CDR3 reads TGTGCCAGCAGTTTATTACCTCCCGGGGCAATTAGCTCCTACAATGAGCAGTTCTTC. Translation: CASSLLPPGAISSYNEQFF.